The 16 T cell receptor beta chains below all came from one sample that was sequenced in a study of Graves' ophthalmopathy and Graves' hyperthyroidism. As the template, RNA transcripts were used to amplify TCR beta CDR3 regions. Scientists carried out first-round RT-PCR using HTBI primers and then a second-round multiplex PCR. In TCRdb, the multiplex PCR reads were re-called with MiXCR into one record per CDR3 protein. Found here are around 520,000 distinct CDR3 sequences, just under 40% of them singletons; the top ten hold about 4.2%. The sequenced sample was peripheral blood or thyroid tissue (not recorded which). These receptors were obtained from an adult man with Graves' hyperthyroidism.

This clonotype has at least ten counts. This sequence joins TRBV29-1 and TRBJ1-2, with D possibly TRBD1 on 6 matching bases. Trimming pared 1 base from V and 6 bases from J, leaving 15 bases between. In germline, CDR1 is SQVTM, CDR2 ANQGSEA. The CDR3 is 14 amino acids. CDR3 nucleotides: TGCAGCGTTGAAGGGCTTGGGGCAGGGGATGGCTACACCTTC. It is translated as CSVEGLGAGDGYTF.

Only a few counts were recorded for this clonotype. V gene TRBV6-5 combines with J gene TRBJ1-2; D remains unclear. The V end lost 9 bases, the J end lost 4 bases, and 18 bases lay between the germline ends. Germline V lookup: CDR1 MNHEY, CDR2 SVGAGI. This CDR3 contains 14 residues. CDR3 region: CARIGAPKFYGYTF. The CDR3, as DNA: TGTGCCAGGATTGGAGCGCCGAAGTTCTATGGCTACACCTTC.

This chain links TRBV7-2 with TRBJ1-2, with TRBD1 matching over 9 bases. V trimming: 5 bases; J trimming: 5 bases; junction bases outside the gene matches: 12. Germline V gives CDR1 SGHTA, CDR2 FQGNSA. This CDR3 is 16 amino acids long. Here the CDR3 reads CASSTKTGGGTYGYTF. The CDR3 nucleotides read TGTGCCAGCAGCACTAAGACAGGGGGAGGAACATATGGCTACACCTTC.

Notes on this clonotype: Being one base from a much bigger clone, this may be a read error. The gene calls are TRBV28 and TRBJ1-2, with D uncertain. The CDR3 contains 13 residues. The germline V gene has CDR1 MDHEN and CDR2 SYDVKM. CDR3 sequence reads: CASSLQGYYGYAF. In nucleotides, the CDR3 is TGTGCCAGCTCCCTTCAAGGGTACTATGGCTACGCCTTC.

The CDR3 loop reads CAIRGTGSQPQHF. CDR3 coding DNA: TGTGCCATCAGGGGGACAGGGAGTCAGCCCCAGCATTTT. V and J are TRBV10-3 and TRBJ1-5, with 9 bases aligning to TRBD1. CDR3 length: 13 amino acids. The germline gives CDR1 ENHRY, CDR2 SYGVKD. The ends lost 6 bases at V and 6 bases at J; junction bases unmatched: 3.

The chain carries TRBV10-2 and TRBJ1-5; D may be TRBD1 (5 bases). Per germline, CDR1 WSHSY and CDR2 SAAADI. This CDR3 spans 16 amino acids. Trimming removed 0 bases from V and 11 bases from J, with 20 bases in between. CDR3 protein: CASSESMEGMRETQHF. In DNA, the CDR3 is TGCGCCAGCAGTGAGTCCATGGAGGGGATGCGGGAGACCCAGCATTTT.

There are many counts of this clonotype. V and J are TRBV4-2 and TRBJ2-7; TRBD1 aligns across 8 bases. CDR3 size: 16 residues. Germline V lookup: CDR1 LGHNA, CDR2 YNFKEQ. With 4 bases clipped from V and 1 base from J, the junction kept 9 bases outside the gene matches. The CDR3 region is CASSPPGTGYSYEQYF. The CDR3 DNA follows: TGTGCCAGCAGCCCACCCGGGACAGGATATTCCTACGAGCAGTACTTC.

This clonotype appeared many times. This chain links TRBV4-1 with TRBJ2-7; D call uncertain. The V gene lost 0 bases and the J gene lost 0 bases, with 12 bases spanning the gap. CDR3 length equals 16 residues. CDR1 and CDR2 from the germline V gene are MGHRA and YSYEKL. The chain's CDR3 is CASSQDGVGSSYEQYF. In nucleotides, the CDR3 is TGCGCCAGCAGCCAAGATGGGGTGGGCAGCTCCTACGAGCAGTACTTC.

The chain couples TRBV7-9 to TRBJ1-2; a weak D match, TRBD1 (6 bases). Trimming removed 2 bases at V and 10 bases at J, with 11 bases between. The CDR3 length is 12 residues. CDR1 and CDR2 from the germline V gene are SEHNR and FQNEAQ (reference sequence). The CDR3 loop reads CASSLRGVDYTF. The CDR3 DNA reads as TGTGCCAGCAGCTTAAGGGGGGTCGACTACACCTTC.

A remark on this clonotype: A much larger clone lies one base from this, so it may be a read error. V gene TRBV24-1 combines with J gene TRBJ1-2, with 9 bases fitting TRBD1. The CDR3 loop spans 14 amino acids. In germline, CDR1 is KGHDR, CDR2 SFDVKD. DNA of the CDR3: TGTGCCACCAGTGACACACAGGGGGCGGACGGCTACGCCTTC. Its protein product is CATSDTQGADGYAF.

Concerning this clonotype itself: A much larger clone lies one base from this, so it may be a read error. This chain joins TRBV20-1 and TRBJ1-6; 8 bases are a match to TRBD1. Germline CDR1 and CDR2: DFQATT and SNEGSKA (reference sequence). This CDR3 region has 13 residues. Trimming removed 5 bases from V and 5 bases from J; junction bases left unmatched: 2. CDR3 loop: CSAEDRDNSPLHF. CDR3 nucleotide sequence: TGCAGTGCTGAGGACAGGGATAATTCACCCCTCCACTTT.

Notes on this clonotype: One end of the junction fails to match germline, which may point to a read error. This rearrangement joins TRBV19 to TRBJ1-2, with D possibly being TRBD1 (5 bases). There are 13 residues in the CDR3. The germline gives CDR1 LNHDA, CDR2 SQIVND (reference sequence). CDR3 in DNA: TGTGTCAGTAGTACGGACATCGACGATGGCTACACCTTC. Translating gives CVSSTDIDDGYTF.

V and J are TRBV29-1 and TRBJ2-5, with 8 nucleotides matching TRBD2. The DNA end favors TRBJ2-7, so the J call may be wrong. Germline CDR1 SQVTM, CDR2 ANQGSEA. The CDR3 loop spans 13 amino acids. CDR3 nucleotides: TGCAGCGTTGAAACCCTAGCGGGCTACGAGCAGTACTTC. It yields the protein CSVETLAGYEQYF.

At least ten counts were recorded for this clonotype. The chain links TRBV25-1 to TRBJ1-6, with D maybe TRBD1 (5 bases). In germline, CDR1 is MGHDK, CDR2 SYGVNS. Trimming removed 1 base at V and 5 bases at J, with 15 bases between. This CDR3 contains 17 residues. CDR3 amino acids: CASSEWGVSTNNSPLHF. DNA of the CDR3: TGTGCCAGCAGTGAATGGGGGGTCTCGACAAATAATTCACCCCTCCACTTT.

This clonotype occurred many times. J is TRBJ1-2 and V is TRBV6-1, with D unresolved. The CDR3 runs to 12 residues. The germline V gene encodes CDR1 MNHNS and CDR2 SASEGT. The germline V and J ends were trimmed by 9 bases and 1 base, with 9 bases remaining between them. The CDR3 coding sequence is TGTGCCAGTAGCAGGATTAACTATGGCTACACCTTC. Translating it yields CASSRINYGYTF.

This clonotype was recorded many times. The CDR3 is CASSLRAGRSNQPQHF. Written as DNA, the CDR3 is TGTGCCAGCAGTTTAAGGGCAGGGAGGAGCAATCAGCCCCAGCATTTT. This chain links TRBV12-3 or TRBV12-4 with TRBJ1-5; possibly TRBD1 for D (5 bases). The germline V and J ends were trimmed by 2 bases and 1 base, with 12 bases remaining between them. CDR3 length equals 16 residues.